This TCR beta chain was observed in a study of blood T cell repertoires in COVID-19. Overall study: Some COVID-19 samples were acute and others convalescent; all came from the United States, Italy and Spain. Sources were T cells, B-cell-depleted T cells, or PBMCs; the material itself was cDNA or gDNA.

Under the authors' procedure: Counts of nucleated cells, estimated from reference gene primer amplification, were obtained. Repertoires were generated with immunoSEQ multiplex PCR, while TCRdb's copy carries only in-frame clones and drops some. From that table come the V and J calls and clone size; the DNA was used to work out D and trimming. The sample yields approximately 170,000 clones, roughly 86% seen once. Sequencing was performed on peripheral blood. The sequence derives from a man between 65 and 85 years old with acute or convalescent COVID-19.

CDR3 residues: CASSFSGGLGELFF. The CDR3 DNA reads as TGTGCCAGCAGTTTCAGCGGGGGCTTGGGGGAGCTGTTTTTT. This rearrangement joins TRBV27 to TRBJ2-2, with TRBD2 matching 8 bases. This CDR3 contains 14 residues. J was trimmed by 8 bases and V by 3 bases; bases with no gene match: 5. Per germline, CDR1 MNHEY and CDR2 SMNVEV (reference sequence).